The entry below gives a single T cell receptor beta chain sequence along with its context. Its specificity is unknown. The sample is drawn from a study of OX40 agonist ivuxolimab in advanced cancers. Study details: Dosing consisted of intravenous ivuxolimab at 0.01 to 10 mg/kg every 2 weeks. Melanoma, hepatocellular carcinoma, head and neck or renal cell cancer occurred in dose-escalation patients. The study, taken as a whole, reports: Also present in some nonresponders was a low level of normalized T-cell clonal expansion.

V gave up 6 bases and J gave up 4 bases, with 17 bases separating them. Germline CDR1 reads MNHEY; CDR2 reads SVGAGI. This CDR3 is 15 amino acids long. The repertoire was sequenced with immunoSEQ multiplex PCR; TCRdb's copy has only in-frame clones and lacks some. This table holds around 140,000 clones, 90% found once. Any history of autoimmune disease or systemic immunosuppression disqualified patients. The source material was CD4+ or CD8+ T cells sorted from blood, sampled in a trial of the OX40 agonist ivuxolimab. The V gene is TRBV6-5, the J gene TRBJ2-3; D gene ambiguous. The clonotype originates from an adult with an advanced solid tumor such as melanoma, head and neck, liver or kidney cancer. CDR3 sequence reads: CASRDHVGKADTQYF. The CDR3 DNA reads TGTGCCAGCAGGGACCATGTGGGGAAGGCAGATACGCAGTATTTT.